Described below is a single T cell receptor beta chain sequence and its context. The sample comes from a study of technical replicates of blood from a handful of donors. Here immunoSEQ multiplex PCR was the method, and the copy in TCRdb shows in-frame clones only, minus some. The repertoire holds about 15,000 clones, with 80% to 90% as singletons. The CDR3 consists of 16 residues. Germline CDR1 reads PRHDT; CDR2 reads FYEKMQ (reference sequence). The ends were cut back, 5 bases at V and 2 bases at J, with 17 bases in the middle. The chain carries TRBV13 and TRBJ2-3; D may be TRBD1 (6 bases). The TCR sequence derives from a human donor in good health. Sequenced sample: PBMCs. The chain's CDR3 is CASSPGTRGNTDTQYF. The CDR3 DNA reads TGTGCCAGCAGCCCCGGGACCAGGGGAAACACAGATACGCAGTATTTT.